The next 18 T cell receptor beta chains were all read from a single sample in a study of identical twins. TCRdb redid the calling of the 5' RACE reads with MiXCR, one entry per CDR3 protein. The data contain about 660,000 distinct CDR3 sequences, more than 6.5% of them singletons. The same sample was also used in a study of yellow fever vaccine responses in identical twins.

The sequencing input was PBMCs. Receptor source: a woman younger than 30 in good health.

This clonotype has ten or more counts. The rearrangement links TRBV21-1 to TRBJ2-7; the listed D gene, TRBD1, was not tested against the DNA. TRBV21-1 is a documented pseudogene. The CDR3 contains 15 residues. The CDR3 DNA reads as TGTGCCAGGCCCCGGGCAGGGGATAACTCCTACGAGCAGTACTTC. As protein: CARPRAGDNSYEQYF.

V is TRBV4-2 and J is TRBJ1-1; a weak D match, TRBD1 (6 bases). Trimming removed 4 bases from V and 1 base from J, with 10 bases in between. The V gene's germline CDR1 is LGHNA and CDR2 YNFKEQ. The CDR3 consists of 14 residues. Here the CDR3 DNA reads TGTGCCAGCAGCCCCGAACAGGGGAACACTGAAGCTTTCTTT. It is translated as CASSPEQGNTEAFF.

This clonotype showed up just a few times. The chain links TRBV6-5 to TRBJ1-4; TRBD1 might be the D (6 bases). Germline V gene data show CDR1 as MNHEY and CDR2 as SVGAGI. The ends were cut back, 2 bases at V and 8 bases at J, with 15 bases in the middle. There are 15 residues in the CDR3. This CDR3 is CASSYVDSPSEKLFF. The DNA for the CDR3 is TGTGCCAGCAGTTACGTGGACAGCCCTTCGGAAAAACTGTTTTTT.

CDR3 amino acids: CSASDGRYYEQYF. The CDR3 coding sequence is TGCAGTGCTAGTGACGGGCGATACTACGAGCAGTACTTC. The V call is TRBV20-1, the J call TRBJ2-7; no clear D gene. Germline CDR1 reads DFQATT; CDR2 reads SNEGSKA (reference sequence). Between the trimmed V and J ends, which lost 3 bases and 3 bases, there was a span of 12 bases. The length of the CDR3 is 13 residues.

This clonotype was observed many times. This chain links TRBV20-1 with TRBJ2-1; D uncertain. This CDR3 spans 13 amino acids. V was clipped by 6 bases and J by 6 bases, with 15 bases between them. Germline V gene lookup returns CDR1 DFQATT and CDR2 SNEGSKA (reference sequence). The CDR3 DNA sequence: TGCAGTGCAACGAGCACCTCGGGCAATGAGCAGTTCTTC. This gives the protein CSATSTSGNEQFF.

This clonotype came up a few times. This rearrangement joins TRBV7-8 to TRBJ2-2, with D perhaps TRBD2 (6 bases). Germline-derived CDR1 and CDR2 are SGHVS and FQNEAQ. Trimming took off 5 bases at V and 5 bases at J, with 18 bases between the two ends. The CDR3 covers 16 residues. CDR3: CASSRRWTTITGELFF. Written as DNA, the CDR3 is TGTGCCAGCAGCCGACGGTGGACTACAATTACCGGGGAGCTGTTTTTT.

This clonotype was seen many times. The chain has TRBV28 and TRBJ2-3; D is possibly TRBD2 (5 bases). The CDR3 spans 19 residues. V gave up 4 bases and J gave up 0 bases, with 23 bases separating them. CDR1 is MDHEN and CDR2 is SYDVKM in the germline V gene. In DNA, the CDR3 is TGTGCCAGCAGTTCGAAGACCGGGGAAGCTAAATCTAGCACAGATACGCAGTATTTT. This codes for CASSSKTGEAKSSTDTQYF.

This clonotype was recorded a few times. This chain connects TRBV20-1 to TRBJ2-3; 7 nucleotides agree with TRBD1. This CDR3 region has 16 residues. V trimming: 0 bases; J trimming: 1 base; junction bases outside the gene matches: 7. CDR1 and CDR2 from the germline V gene are DFQATT and SNEGSKA (reference sequence). The CDR3, as DNA: TGCAGTGCTAGAGATGTATGGCAGGGGGGCACAGATACGCAGTATTTT. The encoded protein is CSARDVWQGGTDTQYF.

This clonotype was counted many times. The CDR3 DNA is TGTGCCAGCAGCTTAGTACGTGACTACAATGAGCAGTTCTTC. Amino acid sequence: CASSLVRDYNEQFF. This chain uses TRBV5-5 with TRBJ2-1; D unclear. The CDR3 has 14 residues. V was shortened by 2 bases and J by 3 bases, with 9 bases between the two germline ends. CDR1 is SGHKS, CDR2 YYEKEE, per germline (reference sequence). Complete variable domain (other parts from reference TRBV5-5 and TRBJ2-1): DAGVTQSPTHLIKTRGQQVTLRCSPISGHKSVSWYQQVLGQGPQFIFQYYEKEERGRGNFPDRFSARQFPNYSSELNVNALLLGDSALYLCASSLVRDYNEQFFGPGTRLTVL.

At least ten counts were recorded for this clonotype. The chain carries TRBV7-9 and TRBJ2-1; no definite D call. V lost 4 bases, J lost 7 bases, and 8 bases lay in between. CDR3 length equals 12 residues. Germline V gene lookup returns CDR1 SEHNR and CDR2 FQNEAQ (reference sequence). As DNA, the CDR3 is TGTGCCAGCAGCTCCTTGCGGAATGAGCAGTTCTTC. As protein: CASSSLRNEQFF.

The J gene is TRBJ2-3, the V gene TRBV12-3 or TRBV12-4; tentatively, D is TRBD2 (6 bases). This CDR3 has 15 amino acids. Trimming cost V 2 bases and J 4 bases, with 13 bases left between them. CDR3 DNA sequence: TGTGCCAGCAGTTTATCTAGCTGGAGGGCAGATACGCAGTATTTT. Translated: CASSLSSWRADTQYF.

This clonotype was observed a handful of times. The rearrangement joins TRBV7-9 to TRBJ2-1; no reliable D call. From germline, CDR1 is SEHNR and CDR2 FQNEAQ (reference sequence). The CDR3 consists of 12 residues. The ends were cut back, 2 bases at V and 5 bases at J, with 4 bases in the middle. The CDR3 spells CASSLIHNEQFF. CDR3 DNA sequence: TGTGCCAGCAGCTTAATCCACAATGAGCAGTTCTTC.

This clonotype was recorded at least ten times. This chain links TRBV12-5 with TRBJ1-1, with no clear D. The CDR3 is made up of 13 amino acids. Looked up from germline, CDR1 is LGHNT and CDR2 is FRNRAP. The V and J ends lost 6 bases and 3 bases respectively, with 11 bases between them. CDR3 protein: CASGGWEDTEAFF. DNA for the CDR3: TGTGCTAGTGGGGGATGGGAAGACACTGAAGCTTTCTTT.

This clonotype was found a few times. V and J are TRBV30 and TRBJ2-2; no clear D. Per the germline V gene, CDR1 is GTSNPN and CDR2 is SVGIG (reference sequence). CDR3 length: 14 amino acids. Trimming shortened V by 0 bases and J by 7 bases, and 12 bases separated the two germline ends. The CDR3 spells CAWSVQLLGGELFF. CDR3 in DNA: TGTGCCTGGAGTGTACAACTACTTGGCGGGGAGCTGTTTTTT.

This clonotype has ten or more counts. The V and J genes are TRBV4-1 and TRBJ2-1; TRBD2 matches at 9 bases. Germline trimming cut 2 bases from V and 0 bases from J; bases unmatched to any gene: 8. Germline assignment: CDR1 MGHRA and CDR2 YSYEKL. This CDR3 is 18 amino acids long. The DNA for the CDR3 is TGCGCCAGCAGCCAAACGGGACTAGCTGAAAGCTCCTACAATGAGCAGTTCTTC. Its translation: CASSQTGLAESSYNEQFF.

This clonotype showed up many times. The chain links TRBV20-1 to TRBJ2-1; 9 bases agree with TRBD1. V gave up 5 bases and J gave up 4 bases; unmatched junction bases: 6. Germline V gene sequence: CDR1 DFQATT, CDR2 SNEGSKA (reference sequence). This CDR3 is 14 amino acids long. The CDR3 spells CSASGQGDYNEQFF. DNA of the CDR3: TGCAGTGCTTCGGGACAGGGAGATTACAATGAGCAGTTCTTC.

The chain couples TRBV4-2 to TRBJ2-3; D is unclear. In germline, CDR1 is LGHNA, CDR2 YNFKEQ. V lost 3 bases and J 0 bases, leaving 4 bases between the germline ends. The CDR3 has 13 amino acids. The CDR3 DNA reads TGTGCCAGCAGCCACGATAGCACAGATACGCAGTATTTT. Its protein product is CASSHDSTDTQYF.

The V call is TRBV12-3 or TRBV12-4, the J call TRBJ2-4; TRBD1 matches 8 bases. The CDR3 is 15 residues long. V shed 5 bases and J 6 bases; nucleotides not matched to a gene: 9. The CDR3 sequence: CASSPTGTGGNIQYF. CDR3 in DNA: TGTGCCAGCAGTCCCACCGGGACAGGCGGAAACATTCAGTACTTC.